These T cell receptor beta chains were read from a single sample in a study of blood T cell repertoires in COVID-19. Generated by immunoSEQ multiplex PCR, the TCRdb table keeps only in-frame clones and is missing some. The profile shows about 78,000 clones, more than 70% of them singletons. The sequenced sample was peripheral blood. All receptors come from a man in his 60s with active or convalescent COVID-19. The CDR3 runs from the conserved cysteine through the conserved F or W. The D gene is left open where the match is weak. Not every row has a clone size; where given, it reads once, few, many or a size class.

once	TRBV25-1	-	TRBJ2-7	TGTGCCAGCAGTGGGGGGCAGGGTCACGAGCAGTACTTC	CASSGGQGHEQYF
-	TRBV4-1	TRBD2	TRBJ2-5	TGCGCCAGCAGCCAAGATTCAGGGCTAGCGGGGAGGGAGACCCAGTACTTC	CASSQDSGLAGRETQYF
-	TRBV6-2/TRBV6-3	TRBD1	TRBJ1-5	TGTGCCAGCAGTTACGAGTTGGGACAGGGTCTATATAGCAATCAGCCCCAGCATTTT	CASSYELGQGLYSNQPQHF
-	TRBV7-2	-	TRBJ1-5	TGTGCCAGCAGCTTGACCGGGGACAATCAGCCCCAGCATTTT	CASSLTGDNQPQHF
-	TRBV28	-	TRBJ1-6	TGTGCCAGCAGGGGAGGGATCAGTAATTCACCCCTCCACTTT	CASRGGISNSPLHF
-	TRBV13	-	TRBJ2-5	TGTGCCAGCAGCTTTGATCCCGGGGAGACCCAGTACTTC	CASSFDPGETQYF
-	TRBV6-5	TRBD1	TRBJ1-5	TGTGCCAGCAGCCAGACAGGGTTCAATCAGCCCCAGCATTTT	CASSQTGFNQPQHF
-	TRBV6-4	-	TRBJ1-6	TGTGCCAGCAGTGACTCGGCTCAGGGTAATTCACCCCTCCACTTT	CASSDSAQGNSPLHF
-	TRBV20-1	TRBD2	TRBJ2-1	TGCAGCCCTCGGGGGGGCAATGAGCAGTTCTTC	CSPRGGNEQFF
-	TRBV5-5	TRBD2	TRBJ2-5	TGTGCCAGCAGCCCAACCGGGACTAGCGTAGGTGAGACCCAGTACTTC	CASSPTGTSVGETQYF
-	TRBV9	-	TRBJ1-2	TGTGCCAGCAGCGTAGCGGGGGGGATATCCGTCGGTGGCTACACCTTC	CASSVAGGISVGGYTF
once	TRBV6-2/TRBV6-3	-	TRBJ1-6	TGTGCCAGCAGCCCCCCGTTAGATTCACCCCTCCACTTT	CASSPPLDSPLHF
few	TRBV4-3	-	TRBJ2-3	TGCGCCAGCAGCCAAGATCTAGCGACAGATACGCAGTATTTT	CASSQDLATDTQYF
once	TRBV27	-	TRBJ1-1	TGTGCCAGCAGTTTATCGGTCGGTCGGAACACTGAAGCTTTCTTT	CASSLSVGRNTEAFF
-	TRBV5-1	-	TRBJ1-5	TGCGCCAGCAGCTTGGGGCAGGGAGGAGACAATCAGCCCCAGCATTTT	CASSLGQGGDNQPQHF
-	TRBV9	-	TRBJ1-6	TGTGCCAGCAGCGTCTCGGGGGCACCCCTCCACTTT	CASSVSGAPLHF
-	TRBV7-8	-	TRBJ2-7	TGTGCCAGCACCCTCGGACGGAGGAGCTCCTACGAGCAGTACTTC	CASTLGRRSSYEQYF
-	TRBV14	TRBD1	TRBJ2-6	TGTGCCAGCAGCTCACAGGGGGCGCCGGGGGCCAACGTCCTGACTTTC	CASSSQGAPGANVLTF
few	TRBV13	TRBD1	TRBJ2-3	TGTGCCAGCAGCCTGCGGACAGGGGGCCCAGATACGCAGTATTTT	CASSLRTGGPDTQYF
-	TRBV5-1	TRBD1	TRBJ1-1	TGCGCCAGCAGCGATCAGGGGGCGGGCGGCACTGAAGCTTTCTTT	CASSDQGAGGTEAFF
many	TRBV6-5	TRBD1	TRBJ2-7	TGTGCCAGCAGCGCCGGGACAGGCTTCTCCTACGAGCAGTACTTC	CASSAGTGFSYEQYF
-	TRBV25-1	-	TRBJ2-7	TGTGCCAGCACCCATCCGGGTACCGGCTACGAGCAGTACTTC	CASTHPGTGYEQYF
-	TRBV6-4	TRBD1	TRBJ1-2	TGTGCCAGCAGTGATCAACAGGGGAGCTATGGCTACACCTTC	CASSDQQGSYGYTF
-	TRBV3-1/TRBV3-2	-	TRBJ2-4	TGTGCCAGCAGCCAAGAGAGGACAAACTGGAAAAACATTCAGTACTTC	CASSQERTNWKNIQYF
-	TRBV7-2	-	TRBJ1-2	TGTGCCAGCAGCTTAGCCGCGTCAGGGGTCGGCGGCTACACCTTC	CASSLAASGVGGYTF
-	TRBV5-6	-	TRBJ1-3	TGTGCCAGCAGCTTGGCGAGGGCTGGAAACACCATATATTTT	CASSLARAGNTIYF
once	TRBV3-1/TRBV3-2	TRBD2	TRBJ2-7	TGTGCCAGCAGCCTATGGACTAGCGGGACATCCTACGAGCAGTACTTC	CASSLWTSGTSYEQYF
-	TRBV6-5	-	TRBJ1-3	TGTGCCAGCATAACCGACAGCACTTCTGGAAACACCATATATTTT	CASITDSTSGNTIYF
-	TRBV11-2	TRBD2	TRBJ2-1	TGTGCCAGCAGCCCCGGACTAGCGGGCTACAATGAGCAGTTCTTC	CASSPGLAGYNEQFF
-	TRBV6-2/TRBV6-3	TRBD2	TRBJ2-1	TGTGCCAGCAGTTACTCGAGGGGGACTAGCGGGGGTCAAGTCTTCTACGAGCAGTTCTTC	CASSYSRGTSGGQVFYEQFF
-	TRBV19	-	TRBJ1-1	TGTGCCAGTAGTCAACAGGGTTCGGGCACTGAAGCTTTCTTT	CASSQQGSGTEAFF
-	TRBV4-3	TRBD1	TRBJ1-1	TGCGCCAGCAGCCATTACCGGACAGGGAACACTGAAGCTTTCTTT	CASSHYRTGNTEAFF
-	TRBV7-2	-	TRBJ1-6	TGTGCCAGCAGCTTCGGACAGAATTCACCCCTCCACTTT	CASSFGQNSPLHF
once	TRBV4-3	-	TRBJ1-1	TGCGCCAGCAGCCTAGCCAAGGGAGGCACTGAAGCTTTCTTT	CASSLAKGGTEAFF
-	TRBV4-3	TRBD1	TRBJ1-2	TGCGCCAGCAGCCAATCTCGGACAGGAGGCGATGGCTACACCTTC	CASSQSRTGGDGYTF